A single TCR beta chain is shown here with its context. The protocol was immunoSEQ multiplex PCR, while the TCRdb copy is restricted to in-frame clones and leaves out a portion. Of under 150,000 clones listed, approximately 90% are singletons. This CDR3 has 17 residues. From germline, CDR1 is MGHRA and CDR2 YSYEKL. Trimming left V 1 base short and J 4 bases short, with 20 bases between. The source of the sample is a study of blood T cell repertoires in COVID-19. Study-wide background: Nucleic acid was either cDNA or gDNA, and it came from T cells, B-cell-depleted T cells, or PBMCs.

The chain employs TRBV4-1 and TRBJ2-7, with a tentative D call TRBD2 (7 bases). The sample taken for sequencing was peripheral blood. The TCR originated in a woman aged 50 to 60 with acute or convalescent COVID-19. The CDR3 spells CASSQGGGRGRSYEQYF. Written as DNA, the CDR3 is TGCGCCAGCAGCCAAGGAGGAGGGCGGGGGCGCTCGTACGAGCAGTACTTC.